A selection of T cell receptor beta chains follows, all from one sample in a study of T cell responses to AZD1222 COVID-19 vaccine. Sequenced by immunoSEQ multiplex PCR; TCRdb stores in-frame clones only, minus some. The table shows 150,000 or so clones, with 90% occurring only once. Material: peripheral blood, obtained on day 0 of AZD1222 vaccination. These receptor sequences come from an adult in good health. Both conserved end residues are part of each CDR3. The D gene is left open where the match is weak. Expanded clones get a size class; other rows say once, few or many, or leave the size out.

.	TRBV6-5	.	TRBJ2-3	CASSYEYPTDTQYF	TGTGCCAGCAGTTACGAGTACCCCACAGATACGCAGTATTTT
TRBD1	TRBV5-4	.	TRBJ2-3	CASSSGTGGPGDTQYF	TGTGCCAGCAGCAGCGGGACAGGGGGCCCTGGGGATACGCAGTATTTT
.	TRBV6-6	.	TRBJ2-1	CASSYLVVAVYNEQFF	TGTGCCAGCAGTTATTTGGTGGTGGCTGTCTACAATGAGCAGTTCTTC
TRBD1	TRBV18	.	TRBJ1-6	CASSPGQNNSPLHF	TGTGCCAGCTCACCGGGACAGAATAATTCACCCCTCCACTTT
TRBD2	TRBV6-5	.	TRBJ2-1	CASLAGGRNNEQFF	TGTGCCAGCTTGGCGGGGGGCCGGAACAATGAGCAGTTCTTC
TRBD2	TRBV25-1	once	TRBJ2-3	CATIAGDTQYF	TGTGCCACGATAGCGGGGGATACGCAGTATTTT
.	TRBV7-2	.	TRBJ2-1	CASSEHGGYNEQFF	TGTGCCAGCAGCGAGCACGGGGGTTACAATGAGCAGTTCTTC
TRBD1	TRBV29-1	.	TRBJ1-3	CSVPGQGPSGNTIYF	TGCAGCGTCCCCGGACAGGGGCCGTCAGGAAACACCATATATTTT
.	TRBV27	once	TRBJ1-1	CASRPQYGHNTEAFF	TGTGCCAGCAGACCGCAGTACGGACACAACACTGAAGCTTTCTTT
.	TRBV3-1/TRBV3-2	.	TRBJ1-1	CASSQVARWGGAFF	TGTGCCAGCAGCCAAGTCGCTAGGTGGGGGGGAGCTTTCTTT
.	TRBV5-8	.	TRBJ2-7	CASSLRGTRANYEQYF	TGTGCCAGCAGCTTGCGGGGAACGAGGGCCAACTACGAGCAGTACTTC
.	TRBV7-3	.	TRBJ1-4	CASSLTRNEKLFF	TGTGCCAGCAGCTTAACGCGTAATGAAAAACTGTTTTTT
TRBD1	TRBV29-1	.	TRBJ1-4	CSVTSGTGLGEKLFF	TGCAGCGTTACATCCGGGACAGGGCTCGGGGAAAAACTGTTTTTT
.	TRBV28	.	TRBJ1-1	CASSLGGQGSTEAFF	TGTGCCAGCAGTTTAGGAGGCCAGGGAAGTACTGAAGCTTTCTTT
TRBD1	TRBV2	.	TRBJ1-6	CASRGGGGSPLHF	TGTGCCAGTCGGGGAGGGGGCGGGTCACCCCTCCACTTT
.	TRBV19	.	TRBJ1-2	CAISSEDTPRGGYTF	TGTGCCATTAGCTCGGAGGACACTCCACGAGGTGGCTACACCTTC
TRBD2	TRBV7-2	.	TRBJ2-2	CASSLIAGSAGELFF	TGTGCCAGCAGCTTGATAGCGGGGTCGGCCGGGGAGCTGTTTTTT
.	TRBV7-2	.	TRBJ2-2	CASVPQGTNTGELFF	TGTGCCAGCGTCCCACAGGGCACGAACACCGGGGAGCTGTTTTTT
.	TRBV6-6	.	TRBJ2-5	CASTSGGRGETQYF	TGTGCCAGCACTAGTGGGGGGCGTGGAGAGACCCAGTACTTC
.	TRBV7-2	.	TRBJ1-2	CASSLVRGYGYTF	TGTGCCAGCAGCTTAGTCAGGGGATATGGCTACACCTTC
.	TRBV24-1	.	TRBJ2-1	CATSDDRGGSYNEQFF	TGTGCCACCAGTGATGACAGGGGAGGGTCCTACAATGAGCAGTTCTTC
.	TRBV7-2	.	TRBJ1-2	CASSPQPALYGYTF	TGTGCCAGCAGCCCGCAGCCGGCTCTGTACGGCTACACCTTC
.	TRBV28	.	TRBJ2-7	CASSSPPGSYEQYF	TGTGCCAGCAGTTCCCCGCCAGGCTCCTACGAGCAGTACTTC
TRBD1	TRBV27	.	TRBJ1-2	CASSYRGRNYGYTF	TGTGCCAGCAGCTACAGGGGGCGCAACTATGGCTACACCTTC
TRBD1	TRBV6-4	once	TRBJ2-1	CASSDSTGEYNEQFF	TGTGCCAGCAGTGACTCTACAGGGGAATACAATGAGCAGTTCTTC
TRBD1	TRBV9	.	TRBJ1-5	CASSQTGEAQPQHF	TGTGCCAGCAGCCAGACAGGGGAAGCTCAGCCCCAGCATTTT
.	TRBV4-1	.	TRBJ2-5	CASSQLGLQETQYF	TGCGCCAGCAGCCAACTTGGACTCCAAGAGACCCAGTACTTC
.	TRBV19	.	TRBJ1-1	CASSIFGMGTEAFF	TGTGCCAGTAGTATCTTCGGGATGGGCACTGAAGCTTTCTTT
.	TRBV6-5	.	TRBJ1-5	CASTMEGHQPQHF	TGTGCCAGCACGATGGAGGGGCATCAGCCCCAGCATTTT
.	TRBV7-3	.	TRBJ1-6	CASSTDSLSPLHF	TGTGCCAGCAGCACCGACAGTCTCTCACCCCTCCACTTT
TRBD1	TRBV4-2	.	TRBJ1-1	CASSQEGTGGTEAFF	TGTGCCAGCAGCCAAGAGGGGACAGGGGGCACTGAAGCTTTCTTT
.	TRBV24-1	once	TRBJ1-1	CATSDGGDAFF	TGTGCCACCAGTGACGGGGGAGACGCTTTCTTT
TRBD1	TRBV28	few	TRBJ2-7	CASSMTGPGVYEQYF	TGTGCCAGCAGTATGACAGGGCCGGGTGTCTACGAGCAGTACTTC
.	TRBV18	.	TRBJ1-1	CASSPTGISEAFF	TGTGCCAGCTCACCTACGGGTATTAGTGAAGCTTTCTTT
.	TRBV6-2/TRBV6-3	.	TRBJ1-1	CASCFTGNTEAFF	TGTGCCAGCTGTTTTACAGGGAACACTGAAGCTTTCTTT
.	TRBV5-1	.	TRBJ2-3	CASSRDGGRTDTQYF	TGCGCCAGCAGCCGAGATGGGGGGCGCACAGATACGCAGTATTTT
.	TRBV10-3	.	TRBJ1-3	CAISDPKTESGNTIYF	TGTGCCATCAGTGACCCGAAGACAGAGTCTGGAAACACCATATATTTT
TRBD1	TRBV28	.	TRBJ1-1	CASSPTGETEAFF	TGTGCCAGCAGTCCGACAGGGGAGACTGAAGCTTTCTTT
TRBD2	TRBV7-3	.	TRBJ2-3	CASSLMTGGSTDTQYF	TGTGCCAGCAGCTTAATGACGGGGGGGAGCACAGATACGCAGTATTTT
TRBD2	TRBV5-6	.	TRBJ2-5	CASSLGRLAGETQYF	TGTGCCAGCAGCTTGGGAAGGCTAGCGGGAGAGACCCAGTACTTC
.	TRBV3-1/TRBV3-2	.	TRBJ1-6	CASSHGESYNSPLHF	TGTGCCAGCAGCCACGGGGAGTCCTATAATTCACCCCTCCACTTT
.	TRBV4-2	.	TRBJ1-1	CASRSGTEAFF	TGTGCCAGCCGATCGGGCACTGAAGCTTTCTTT
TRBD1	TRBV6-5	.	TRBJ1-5	CASSPTGTADQPQHF	TGTGCCAGCAGTCCAACTGGGACAGCGGATCAGCCCCAGCATTTT
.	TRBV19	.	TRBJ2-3	CASSRGDLHTDTQYF	TGTGCCAGTAGTAGGGGGGACTTACACACAGATACGCAGTATTTT
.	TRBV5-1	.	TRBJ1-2	CASSLERATGYGYTF	TGCGCCAGCAGCTTGGAAAGGGCAACGGGATATGGCTACACCTTC
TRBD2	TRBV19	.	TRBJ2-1	CASMGISGNNNEQFF	TGTGCCAGTATGGGGATTAGCGGGAACAACAATGAGCAGTTCTTC
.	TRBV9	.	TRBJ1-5	CASSPTGLVNQPQHF	TGTGCCAGCAGCCCCACGGGTCTGGTTAATCAGCCCCAGCATTTT
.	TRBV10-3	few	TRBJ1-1	CAIRNTRGAEAFF	TGTGCCATCAGAAATACCCGGGGGGCGGAAGCTTTCTTT
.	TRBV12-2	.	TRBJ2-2	CASRLRIAVIPNTGELFF	TGTGCAAGTCGCTTAAGGATAGCGGTAATTCCGAACACCGGGGAGCTGTTTTTT